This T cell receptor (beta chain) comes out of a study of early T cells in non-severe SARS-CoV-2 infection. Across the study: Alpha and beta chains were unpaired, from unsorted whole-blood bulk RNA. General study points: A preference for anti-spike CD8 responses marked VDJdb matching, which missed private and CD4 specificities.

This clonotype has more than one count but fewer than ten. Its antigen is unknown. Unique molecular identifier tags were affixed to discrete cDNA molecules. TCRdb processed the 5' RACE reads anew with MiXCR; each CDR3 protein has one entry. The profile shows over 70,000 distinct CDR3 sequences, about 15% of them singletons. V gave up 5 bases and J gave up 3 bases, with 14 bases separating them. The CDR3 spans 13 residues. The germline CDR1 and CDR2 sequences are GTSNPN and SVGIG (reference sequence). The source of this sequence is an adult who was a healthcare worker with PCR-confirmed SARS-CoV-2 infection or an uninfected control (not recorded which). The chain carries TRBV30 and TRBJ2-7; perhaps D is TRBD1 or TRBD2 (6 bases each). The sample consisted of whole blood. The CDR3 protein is CAWSEGGNYEQYF. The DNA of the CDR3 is TGTGCCTGGTCTGAGGGGGGCAACTACGAGCAGTACTTC. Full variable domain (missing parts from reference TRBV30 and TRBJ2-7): SQTIHQWPATLVQPVGSPLSLECTVEGTSNPNLYWYRQAAGRGLQLLFYSVGIGQISSEVPQNLSASRPQDRQFILSSKKLLLSDSGFYLCAWSEGGNYEQYFGPGTRLTVT.